Reported below is one T cell receptor (beta chain). This sample stems from a study of blood T cell repertoires in COVID-19. Study-level background: The analysed material was cDNA or gDNA that came from T cells, B-cell-depleted T cells, or PBMCs.

In the source study's methods: Estimation of nucleated cell counts was performed using reference gene primer amplification. Here immunoSEQ multiplex PCR was the method, and the copy in TCRdb shows in-frame clones only, minus some. The V and J calls and clone size are taken from that table; D and trimming were inferred from the DNA. The repertoire holds fewer than 250,000 clones, with roughly 80% as singletons. Patients of the Seattle cohort, enrolled during active infection, were followed longitudinally. This CDR3 comprises 15 residues. In germline, CDR1 is LNHDA, CDR2 SQIVND (reference sequence). V lost 3 bases, J lost 1 base, and 12 bases lay in between.

This sequence joins TRBV19 and TRBJ1-1; a possible D gene is TRBD1 (5 bases). Sequenced sample: peripheral blood. The receptor was isolated from a man in his 60s with COVID-19, enrolled during active disease. In DNA form, the CDR3 reads TGTGCCAGTAGTATTTGGAACAGGCCGAACACTGAAGCTTTCTTT. Translating gives CASSIWNRPNTEAFF. Full variable domain (missing parts from reference TRBV19 and TRBJ1-1): DGGITQSPKYLFRKEGQNVTLSCEQNLNHDAMYWYRQDPGQGLRLIYYSQIVNDFQKGDIAEGYSVSREKKESFPLTVTSAQKNPTAFYLCASSIWNRPNTEAFFGQGTRLTVV.